A single sample is the source of the 14 T cell receptor beta chains below, sequenced in a study of blood T cell repertoires in COVID-19. Here immunoSEQ multiplex PCR was the method, and the copy in TCRdb shows in-frame clones only, minus some. The sample has roughly 180,000 clones, roughly 79% seen once. The source material was peripheral blood. All receptors come from a man in his sixties with active or convalescent COVID-19.

The gene calls are TRBV3-1 (or the pseudogene TRBV3-2) and TRBJ2-3; 10 nucleotides agree with TRBD2. The CDR3 consists of 16 residues. The junction had 9 bases not matched to a gene; V was cut back by 5 bases and J by 4 bases. Germline values: CDR1 LGHDT, CDR2 YNNKEL (reference sequence). DNA for the CDR3: TGTGCCAGCAGCTTACAAGCGGGAGGGGGGGCAGATACGCAGTATTTT. The encoded protein is CASSLQAGGGADTQYF.

J is TRBJ1-5 and V is TRBV4-3; 7 bases align to TRBD1. The CDR3 totals 13 residues. Germline V gene sequence: CDR1 LGHNA, CDR2 YSLEER. Trimming took 5 bases from V and 9 from J; bases not matched to a gene: 7. This CDR3 is CASSLQGQGPQHF. The DNA for the CDR3 is TGCGCCAGCAGCTTACAGGGGCAGGGGCCCCAGCATTTT.

The rearrangement joins TRBV4-1 to TRBJ2-7, with unresolved D. The CDR3 has 14 residues. The ends were cut back, 0 bases at V and 6 bases at J, with 12 bases in the middle. Germline V gene data show CDR1 as MGHRA and CDR2 as YSYEKL. The CDR3 is CASSQERGLGEQYF. CDR3 bases: TGCGCCAGCAGCCAAGAACGTGGTCTCGGCGAGCAGTACTTC.

V and J are TRBV28 and TRBJ1-2; D uncertain. Germline values: CDR1 MDHEN, CDR2 SYDVKM. The CDR3 has 16 amino acids. V dropped 6 bases and J dropped 6 bases, with 23 bases sitting between them. The CDR3 here is CASSPRWVLSGNGYTF. CDR3 bases: TGTGCCAGCAGCCCCCGTTGGGTTCTCTCCGGGAATGGCTACACCTTC.

V and J are TRBV9 and TRBJ1-2; TRBD1 agrees at 8 bases. The V gene end was trimmed by 4 bases and the J gene end by 4 bases; junction bases not matched to a gene: 6. The CDR3 is 14 amino acids. CDR1 is SGDLS and CDR2 is YYNGEE in the germline V gene. In DNA form, the CDR3 reads TGTGCCAGCAGCCTCGGACAGGGAAGCTATGGCTACACCTTC. Translated, it gives CASSLGQGSYGYTF.

V usage is TRBV6-4 and J usage is TRBJ2-2, with no clear D. The CDR3 extends over 16 amino acids. CDR1 and CDR2 (germline): MRHNA, SNTAGT. The germline V and J ends were trimmed by 3 bases and 0 bases, with 11 bases remaining between them. The CDR3 sequence: CASSEGPRTNTGELFF. The CDR3 DNA sequence: TGTGCCAGCAGTGAGGGTCCGCGGACGAACACCGGGGAGCTGTTTTTT.

This chain uses TRBV5-4 with TRBJ2-1; D tentatively reads TRBD1 or TRBD2 (6 bases each). This CDR3 spans 12 amino acids. V was pared by 4 bases and J by 8 bases, with 10 bases between. From germline, CDR1 is SGHNT and CDR2 YYREEE (reference sequence). CDR3 in amino acids: CASSLGGDEQFF. For the CDR3, the DNA is TGTGCCAGCAGCCTGGGGGGCGATGAGCAGTTCTTC.

This rearrangement joins TRBV7-9 to TRBJ2-1, with TRBD2 matching over 9 bases. The germline V gene has CDR1 SEHNR and CDR2 FQNEAQ (reference sequence). The CDR3 loop spans 18 amino acids. V was clipped by 4 bases and J by 7 bases; unmatched bases: 17. In nucleotides, the CDR3 is TGTGCCAGCAGCTCGTTATCGGACGGACTAGCGAGCCTTAATGAGCAGTTCTTC. The encoded protein is CASSSLSDGLASLNEQFF.

This sequence joins TRBV18 and TRBJ2-3; 10 bases align to TRBD1. This CDR3 spans 15 amino acids. V was pared by 3 bases and J by 4 bases, with 4 bases of the junction left unmatched. The germline V gene encodes CDR1 KGHSH and CDR2 LQKENI. In DNA form, the CDR3 reads TGTGCCAGCTCACCCCGGACAGGGGGTGCAGATACGCAGTATTTT. As protein: CASSPRTGGADTQYF. Complete variable domain (other parts from reference TRBV18 and TRBJ2-3): NAGVMQNPRHLVRRRGQEARLRCSPMKGHSHVYWYRQLPEEGLKFMVYLQKENIIDESGMPKERFSAEFPKEGPSILRIQQVVRGDSAAYFCASSPRTGGADTQYFGPGTRLTVL.

The V and J genes are TRBV6-5 and TRBJ2-5; TRBD2 is a possible D gene (5 bases). V lost 9 bases and J lost 5, with 16 bases in between. The CDR3 sequence is 13 residues long. Germline CDR1 and CDR2: MNHEY and SVGAGI. CDR3 in amino acids: CASGKDRRETQYF. The CDR3 bases are TGTGCCAGTGGGAAGGATCGGAGGGAGACCCAGTACTTC.

This chain connects TRBV29-1 to TRBJ2-2; D possibly corresponds to TRBD1 (6 bases). The CDR3 spans 14 residues. The germline CDR1 and CDR2 sequences are SQVTM and ANQGSEA. Trimming removed 4 bases from V and 7 bases from J, with 16 bases in between. The CDR3 nucleotides read TGCAGCGTTGGGGGACAAACGCAGGGCGGGGAGCTGTTTTTT. Amino acid sequence: CSVGGQTQGGELFF.

This chain links TRBV15 with TRBJ2-1, with D possibly TRBD1 on 6 matching bases. The germline CDR1 and CDR2 sequences are LNHNV and YYDKDF (reference sequence). The CDR3 contains 18 residues. With 0 bases removed from V and 4 bases from J, the gap between germline ends came to 19 bases. The DNA of the CDR3 is TGTGCCACCAGCAGAGATCTTATGGGGGCCGCAGAATACAATGAGCAGTTCTTC. It codes for CATSRDLMGAAEYNEQFF.

This chain uses TRBV7-9 with TRBJ2-7, with 10 nucleotides matching TRBD1. Trimming took 5 bases from V and 3 from J; bases not matched to a gene: 13. The CDR3 is 17 residues long. The V gene's germline CDR1 is SEHNR and CDR2 FQNEAQ (reference sequence). The CDR3 DNA follows: TGTGCCAGCAGCCCTACCCCCCGGACAGGGGGACTCTACGAGCAGTACTTC. This translates into CASSPTPRTGGLYEQYF.

This chain connects TRBV11-2 to TRBJ2-1; TRBD1 might be the D (7 bases). CDR3 length: 14 residues. Germline CDR1 SGHAT, CDR2 FQNNGV. V was cut by 5 bases and J by 7 bases, with 15 bases left in between. The CDR3 region has the DNA TGTGCCAGCAGCATCAGGGGGGAGCTAAATGAGCAGTTCTTC. Protein: CASSIRGELNEQFF.